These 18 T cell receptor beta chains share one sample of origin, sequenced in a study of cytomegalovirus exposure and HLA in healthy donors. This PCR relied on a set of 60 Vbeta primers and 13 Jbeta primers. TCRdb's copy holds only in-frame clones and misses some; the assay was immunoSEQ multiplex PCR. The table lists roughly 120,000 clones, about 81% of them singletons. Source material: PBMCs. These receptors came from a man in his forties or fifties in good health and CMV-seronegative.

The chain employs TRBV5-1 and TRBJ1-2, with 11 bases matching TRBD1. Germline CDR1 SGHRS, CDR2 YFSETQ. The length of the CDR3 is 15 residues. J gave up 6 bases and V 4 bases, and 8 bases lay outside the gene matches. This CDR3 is CASSLPGTGGDGYTF. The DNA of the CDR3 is TGCGCCAGCAGCCTCCCCGGGACAGGGGGGGATGGCTACACCTTC.

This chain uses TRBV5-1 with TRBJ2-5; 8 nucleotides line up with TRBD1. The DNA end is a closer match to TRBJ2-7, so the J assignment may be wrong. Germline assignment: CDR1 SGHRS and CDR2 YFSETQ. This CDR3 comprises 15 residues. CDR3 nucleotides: TGCGCCAGCAGCTCGAATGCACAGGGGGTTGGCGAGCAGTACTTC. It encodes CASSSNAQGVGEQYF.

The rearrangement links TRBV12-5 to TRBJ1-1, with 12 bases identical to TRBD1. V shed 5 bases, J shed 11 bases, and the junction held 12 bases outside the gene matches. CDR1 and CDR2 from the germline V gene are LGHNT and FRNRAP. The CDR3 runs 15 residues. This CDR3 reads CASGPPGQGALRAFF. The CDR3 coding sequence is TGTGCTAGTGGTCCTCCGGGACAGGGGGCATTGCGGGCTTTCTTT.

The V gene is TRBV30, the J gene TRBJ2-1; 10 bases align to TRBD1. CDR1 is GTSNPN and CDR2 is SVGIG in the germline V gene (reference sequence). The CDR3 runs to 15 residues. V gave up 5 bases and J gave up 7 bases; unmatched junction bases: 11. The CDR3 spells CAWGGPGQGMNEQFF. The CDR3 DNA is TGTGCCTGGGGGGGTCCGGGACAGGGGATGAATGAGCAGTTCTTC. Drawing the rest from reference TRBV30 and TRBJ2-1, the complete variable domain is SQTIHQWPATLVQPVGSPLSLECTVEGTSNPNLYWYRQAAGRGLQLLFYSVGIGQISSEVPQNLSASRPQDRQFILSSKKLLLSDSGFYLCAWGGPGQGMNEQFFGPGTRLTVL.

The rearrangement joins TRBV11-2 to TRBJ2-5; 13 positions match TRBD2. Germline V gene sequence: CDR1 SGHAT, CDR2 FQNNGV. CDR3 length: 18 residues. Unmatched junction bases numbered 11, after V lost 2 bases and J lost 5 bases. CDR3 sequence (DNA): TGTGCCAGCAGCTTACGCCCCCCGACTAGCGGGAGGAGCGAGACCCAGTACTTC. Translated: CASSLRPPTSGRSETQYF.

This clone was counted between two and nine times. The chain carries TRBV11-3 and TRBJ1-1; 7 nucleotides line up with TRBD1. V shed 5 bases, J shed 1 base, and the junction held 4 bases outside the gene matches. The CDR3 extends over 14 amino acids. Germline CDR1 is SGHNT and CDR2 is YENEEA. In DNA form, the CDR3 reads TGTGCCAGCAGCCGCGGGACAGCGAACACTGAAGCTTTCTTT. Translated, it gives CASSRGTANTEAFF.

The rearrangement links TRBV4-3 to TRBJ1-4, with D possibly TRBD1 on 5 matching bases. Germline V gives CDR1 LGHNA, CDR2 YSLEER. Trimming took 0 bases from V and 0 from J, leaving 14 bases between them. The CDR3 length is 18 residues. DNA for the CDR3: TGCGCCAGCAGCCAAGATCTGGGGGGGAGAGCAACTAATGAAAAACTGTTTTTT. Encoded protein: CASSQDLGGRATNEKLFF.

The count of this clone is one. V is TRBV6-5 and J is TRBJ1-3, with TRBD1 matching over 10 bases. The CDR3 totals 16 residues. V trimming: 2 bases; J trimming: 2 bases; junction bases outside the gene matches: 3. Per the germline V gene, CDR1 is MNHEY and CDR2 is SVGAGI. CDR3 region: CASSYLGTGAGNTIYF. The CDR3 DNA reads TGTGCCAGCAGTTACCTAGGGACAGGGGCTGGAAACACCATATATTTT.

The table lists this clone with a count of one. CDR3 coding DNA: TGTGCCTGGACCGGACAGGGGTGGAACACTGAAGCTTTCTTT. It yields the protein CAWTGQGWNTEAFF. This sequence joins TRBV30 and TRBJ1-1, with 9 bases identical to TRBD1. V was clipped by 4 bases and J by 1 base; unmatched bases: 4. The CDR3 sequence is 14 residues long. Germline loops: CDR1 GTSNPN, CDR2 SVGIG (reference sequence).

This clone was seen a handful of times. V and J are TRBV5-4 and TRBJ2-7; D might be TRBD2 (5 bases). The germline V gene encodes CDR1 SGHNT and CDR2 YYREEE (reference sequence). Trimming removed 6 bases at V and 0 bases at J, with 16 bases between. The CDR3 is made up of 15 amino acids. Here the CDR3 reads CASNEGGYGSYEQYF. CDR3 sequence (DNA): TGTGCCAGCAACGAGGGCGGATATGGCTCCTACGAGCAGTACTTC.

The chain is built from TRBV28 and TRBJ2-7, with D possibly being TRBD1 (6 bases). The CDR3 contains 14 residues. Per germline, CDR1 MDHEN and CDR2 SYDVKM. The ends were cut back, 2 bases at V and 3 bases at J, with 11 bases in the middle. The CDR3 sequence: CASSLPGQYYEQYF. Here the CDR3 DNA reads TGTGCCAGCAGTTTACCCGGACAGTACTACGAGCAGTACTTC.

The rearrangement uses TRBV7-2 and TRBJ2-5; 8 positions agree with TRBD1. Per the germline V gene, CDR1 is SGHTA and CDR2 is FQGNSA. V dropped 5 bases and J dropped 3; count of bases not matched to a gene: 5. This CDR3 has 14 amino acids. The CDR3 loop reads CASSKQTGEETQYF. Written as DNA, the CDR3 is TGTGCCAGCAGCAAGCAGACAGGGGAAGAGACCCAGTACTTC.

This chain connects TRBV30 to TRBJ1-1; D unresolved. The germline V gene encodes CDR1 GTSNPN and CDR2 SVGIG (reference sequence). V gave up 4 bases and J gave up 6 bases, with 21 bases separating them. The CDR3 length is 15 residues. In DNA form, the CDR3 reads TGTGCCTGGAACAGAGTTGCTCAACACGGTTCTGAAGCTTTCTTT. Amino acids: CAWNRVAQHGSEAFF. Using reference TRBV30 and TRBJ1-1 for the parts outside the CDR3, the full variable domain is SQTIHQWPATLVQPVGSPLSLECTVEGTSNPNLYWYRQAAGRGLQLLFYSVGIGQISSEVPQNLSASRPQDRQFILSSKKLLLSDSGFYLCAWNRVAQHGSEAFFGQGTRLTVV.

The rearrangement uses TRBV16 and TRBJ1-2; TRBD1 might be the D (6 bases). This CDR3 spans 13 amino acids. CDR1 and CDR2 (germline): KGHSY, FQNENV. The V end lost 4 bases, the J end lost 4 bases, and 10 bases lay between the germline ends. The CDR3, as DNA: TGTGCCAGCAGCCCAACAGGGCTCTATGGCTACACCTTC. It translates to CASSPTGLYGYTF.

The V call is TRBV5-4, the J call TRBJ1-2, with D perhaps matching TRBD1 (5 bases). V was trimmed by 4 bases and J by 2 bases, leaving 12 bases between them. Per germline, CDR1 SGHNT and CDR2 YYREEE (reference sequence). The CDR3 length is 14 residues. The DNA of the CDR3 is TGTGCCAGCAGCCCTTATGGGGCAAACTATGGCTACACCTTC. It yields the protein CASSPYGANYGYTF.

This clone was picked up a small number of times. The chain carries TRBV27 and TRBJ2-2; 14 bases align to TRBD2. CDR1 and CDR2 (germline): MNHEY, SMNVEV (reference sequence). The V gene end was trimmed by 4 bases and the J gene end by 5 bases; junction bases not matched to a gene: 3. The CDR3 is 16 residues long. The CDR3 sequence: CASSSGLAGVTGELFF. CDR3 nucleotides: TGTGCCAGCAGTTCGGGACTAGCGGGAGTTACCGGGGAGCTGTTTTTT.

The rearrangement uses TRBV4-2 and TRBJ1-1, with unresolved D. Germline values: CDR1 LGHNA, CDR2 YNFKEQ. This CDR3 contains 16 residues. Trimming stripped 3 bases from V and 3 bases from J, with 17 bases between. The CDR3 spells CASSHPLGRRDTEAFF. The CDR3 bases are TGTGCCAGCAGCCATCCATTAGGGAGGAGGGACACTGAAGCTTTCTTT.

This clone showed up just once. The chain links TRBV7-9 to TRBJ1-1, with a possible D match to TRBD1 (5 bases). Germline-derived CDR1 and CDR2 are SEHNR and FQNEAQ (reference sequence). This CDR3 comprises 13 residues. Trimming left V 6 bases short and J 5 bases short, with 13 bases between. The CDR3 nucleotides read TGTGCCAGCAGGAAACAGGATTCGACTGAAGCTTTCTTT. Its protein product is CASRKQDSTEAFF.